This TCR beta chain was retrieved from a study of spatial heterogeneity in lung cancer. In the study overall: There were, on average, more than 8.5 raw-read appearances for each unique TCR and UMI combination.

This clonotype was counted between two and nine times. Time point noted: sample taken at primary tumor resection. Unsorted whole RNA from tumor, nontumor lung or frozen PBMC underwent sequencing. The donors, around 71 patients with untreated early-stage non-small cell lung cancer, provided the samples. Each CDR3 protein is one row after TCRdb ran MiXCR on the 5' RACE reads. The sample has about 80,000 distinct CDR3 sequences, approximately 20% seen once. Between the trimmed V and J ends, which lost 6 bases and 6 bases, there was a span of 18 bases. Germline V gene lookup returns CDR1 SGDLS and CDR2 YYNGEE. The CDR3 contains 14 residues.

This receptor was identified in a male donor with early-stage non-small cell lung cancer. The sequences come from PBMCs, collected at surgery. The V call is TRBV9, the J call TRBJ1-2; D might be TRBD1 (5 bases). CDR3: CASTRDLLGHGYTF. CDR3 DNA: TGTGCCAGCACCAGGGACTTACTAGGGCATGGCTACACCTTC.